A single sample is the source of the 28 T cell receptor beta chains below, sequenced in a study of shared clonotypes between healthy human individuals. Here immunoSEQ multiplex PCR was the method, and the copy in TCRdb shows in-frame clones only, minus some. The sample has 75,000 to 100,000 clones, less than 50% seen once. The sample taken for sequencing was PBMCs. These receptor sequences come from a woman in her 40s in good health. Some clones in this sample may be carry-over from other donors' samples.

The V and J genes are TRBV7-9 and TRBJ1-3, with D tentatively TRBD1 (5 bases). Trimming pared 5 bases from V and 2 bases from J, leaving 13 bases between. The CDR3 is made up of 15 amino acids. Germline CDR1 is SEHNR and CDR2 is FQNEAQ (reference sequence). The CDR3 loop is CASSPWGLTGNTIYF. The CDR3 DNA follows: TGTGCCAGCAGCCCCTGGGGACTGACTGGAAACACCATATATTTT.

This clone was recorded once. The V and J genes are TRBV9 and TRBJ2-1, with a possible D match to TRBD1 (6 bases). Germline CDR1 is SGDLS and CDR2 is YYNGEE. The CDR3 has 15 residues. Trimming took off 2 bases at V and 2 bases at J, with 11 bases between the two ends. The DNA for the CDR3 is TGTGCCAGCAGCGTCCGGGACACCGCCTACAATGAGCAGTTCTTC. Amino acids: CASSVRDTAYNEQFF.

This clone was observed many times. This sample includes further DNA sequences coding for the same CDR3. The chain combines TRBV6-6 with TRBJ2-3; TRBD2 matches 13 bases. The CDR3 length is 16 residues. Germline lookup yields CDR1 MNHNY and CDR2 SVGAGI (reference sequence). Unmatched junction bases numbered 2, after V lost 2 bases and J lost 3 bases. The CDR3 spells CASSYGLAGVTDTQYF. CDR3 bases: TGTGCCAGCAGTTACGGACTAGCGGGAGTGACAGATACGCAGTATTTT.

Notes on this clone: A far larger clone is one nucleotide away, so this likely arose from a read error. Additional DNA sequences in this sample encode the identical CDR3. The chain couples TRBV4-1 to TRBJ2-7; D is perhaps TRBD1 or TRBD2 (5 bases each). The ends were cut back, 0 bases at V and 5 bases at J, with 17 bases in the middle. CDR3 length equals 16 residues. Germline-derived CDR1 and CDR2 are MGHRA and YSYEKL. The CDR3 reads CASSQDEGQGVDEQYF. The DNA of the CDR3 is TGCGCCAGCAGCCAAGACGAGGGGCAGGGCGTCGACGAGCAGTACTTC.

This chain uses TRBV27 with TRBJ2-2; 8 bases agree with TRBD1. V trimming: 6 bases; J trimming: 1 base; junction bases outside the gene matches: 7. CDR1 MNHEY and CDR2 SMNVEV come from the germline V gene (reference sequence). The CDR3 runs 16 residues. The CDR3 here is CASSGRTGRNTGELFF. The CDR3 nucleotides are TGTGCCAGCAGCGGCCGGACAGGGAGGAACACCGGGGAGCTGTTTTTT.

This sequence joins TRBV15 and TRBJ1-2, with 8 bases identical to TRBD1. This CDR3 contains 16 residues. Germline lookup yields CDR1 LNHNV and CDR2 YYDKDF (reference sequence). J was trimmed by 2 bases and V by 3 bases; bases with no gene match: 8. CDR3 in amino acids: CATSSDRTGLNYGYTF. The CDR3 region has the DNA TGTGCCACCAGCAGTGACCGGACAGGGTTGAACTATGGCTACACCTTC.

With respect to this clone: This is likely an artifact of a read error, given a far larger clone one base away. The V and J genes are TRBV6-5 and TRBJ2-4; TRBD1 agrees at 9 bases. Germline assignment: CDR1 MNHEY and CDR2 SVGAGI. J lost 7 bases, V lost 8 bases, and 9 bases had no gene match. The CDR3 is 14 amino acids. In nucleotides, the CDR3 is TGTGCCAGCGGACCCACAGGGGGCTTTAACATTCAGTACTTC. Translated: CASGPTGGFNIQYF.

CDR3 protein: CASSRGLAGDKGEQYF. The CDR3 nucleotides are TGCGCCAGCAGCAGGGGACTAGCGGGAGATAAGGGGGAGCAGTACTTC. This sequence joins TRBV5-1 and TRBJ2-7; 14 positions agree with TRBD2. This CDR3 region has 16 residues. Losses at the gene ends were 4 bases for V and 7 bases for J; bases not matched to a gene: 10. Germline V gene lookup returns CDR1 SGHRS and CDR2 YFSETQ.

This clone has at least ten counts. The chain combines TRBV6-5 with TRBJ1-5; 7 nucleotides line up with TRBD1. The CDR3 runs 15 residues. With 5 bases clipped from V and 6 bases from J, the junction kept 10 bases outside the gene matches. From germline, CDR1 is MNHEY and CDR2 SVGAGI. CDR3 in amino acids: CASSGQTGHSQPQHF. As DNA, the CDR3 is TGTGCCAGCAGTGGGCAGACAGGGCATAGTCAGCCCCAGCATTTT.

A word on this clone: A single base is all that separates this from a far larger clone, so a read error is likely. The same CDR3 also results from other DNA sequences found in this sample. CDR3 protein: CASSTQETQYF. DNA of the CDR3: TGTGCCAGCTCAACCCAGGAGACCCAGTACTTC. The chain uses TRBV18 and TRBJ2-5; D gene uncertain. The V and J ends lost 5 bases and 5 bases respectively, with 6 bases between them. The CDR3 extends over 11 amino acids. Germline V gene lookup returns CDR1 KGHSH and CDR2 LQKENI.

In its sample, this clone was seen once. With a far larger clone one base away, a read error is the likely cause. CDR3 in amino acids: CVSSLVTGGPNEQFF. CDR3 DNA: TGTGTCAGCAGCTTGGTTACGGGAGGACCCAATGAGCAGTTCTTC. The V gene is TRBV7-9, the J gene TRBJ2-1, with TRBD2 identical over 7 bases. There are 15 residues in the CDR3. From germline, CDR1 is SEHNR and CDR2 FQNEAQ (reference sequence).

This clone was detected many times. The rearrangement links TRBV28 to TRBJ2-3; D unresolved. CDR1 MDHEN and CDR2 SYDVKM come from the germline V gene. V lost 7 bases and J 8 bases, leaving 16 bases between the germline ends. The CDR3 has 13 amino acids. In DNA, the CDR3 is TGTGCCAGCACCTTACCAACGTCGGGTACGCAGTATTTT. It encodes CASTLPTSGTQYF.

The V call is TRBV6-1, the J call TRBJ2-4, with TRBD1 as a possible D gene (5 bases). Trimming removed 11 bases from V and 6 bases from J, with 23 bases in between. The CDR3 length is 15 residues. Germline assignment: CDR1 MNHNS and CDR2 SASEGT. CDR3 sequence reads: CAVGLGWGTVNIQYF. CDR3 coding DNA: TGTGCCGTAGGCCTAGGATGGGGCACGGTAAACATTCAGTACTTC.

This clone was picked up many times. The chain carries TRBV28 and TRBJ2-6; possibly TRBD1 for D (6 bases). The CDR3 has 16 residues. V shed 6 bases and J shed 0 bases, with 12 bases lying between them. Germline values: CDR1 MDHEN, CDR2 SYDVKM. CDR3 residues: CASRGQGSSGANVLTF. The CDR3 bases are TGTGCCAGCAGAGGGCAGGGGAGCTCTGGGGCCAACGTCCTGACTTTC.

A remark on this clone: This same CDR3 is encoded by further DNA sequences in the sample. This sequence joins TRBV4-2 and TRBJ1-2; no firm D call. This CDR3 is built from 13 residues. Germline CDR1 is LGHNA and CDR2 is YNFKEQ. V dropped 4 bases and J dropped 6 bases, with 12 bases sitting between them. This CDR3 reads CASSRRTEDGYTF. In nucleotides, the CDR3 is TGTGCCAGCAGCCGACGTACAGAGGATGGCTACACCTTC.

Regarding this clone: A far larger clone is a single base away, which makes a read error likely. This chain joins TRBV30 and TRBJ1-4; TRBD1 is a possible D gene (5 bases). CDR1 GTSNPN and CDR2 SVGIG come from the germline V gene (reference sequence). The CDR3 covers 15 residues. Trimming removed 1 base from V and 8 bases from J, with 17 bases in between. The CDR3 bases are TGTGCCTGGAGTGCACTCAGGGCGAGGGGCGAAAAACTGTTTTTT. Its translation: CAWSALRARGEKLFF.

This clone was observed a handful of times. The V and J genes are TRBV30 and TRBJ1-5, with 10 nucleotides matching TRBD1. Per the germline V gene, CDR1 is GTSNPN and CDR2 is SVGIG (reference sequence). The V gene end was trimmed by 0 bases and the J gene end by 3 bases; junction bases not matched to a gene: 8. The CDR3 has 17 amino acids. The CDR3, as DNA: TGTGCCTGGAGTGTACATTGGGACAGGGGAATCAATCAGCCCCAGCATTTT. Its translation: CAWSVHWDRGINQPQHF.

The rearrangement uses TRBV28 and TRBJ2-6, with D tentatively TRBD1 (5 bases). Looked up from germline, CDR1 is MDHEN and CDR2 is SYDVKM. This CDR3 spans 18 amino acids. V shed 2 bases and J shed 0 bases, with 14 bases lying between them. The CDR3 here is CASSLGAGESSGANVLTF. CDR3 bases: TGTGCCAGCAGTTTAGGGGCAGGAGAGAGCTCTGGGGCCAACGTCCTGACTTTC.

V and J are TRBV29-1 and TRBJ2-7; 10 bases align to TRBD2. Germline V gene data show CDR1 as SQVTM and CDR2 as ANQGSEA. This CDR3 region has 15 residues. The V and J ends lost 3 bases and 1 base, in that order; junction bases with no gene match: 6. The chain's CDR3 is CSVDGLAGASYEQYF. CDR3 nucleotides: TGCAGCGTTGATGGGCTAGCGGGGGCATCCTACGAGCAGTACTTC.

The rearrangement joins TRBV28 to TRBJ2-5; the match to TRBD2 covers 7 bases. The germline gives CDR1 MDHEN, CDR2 SYDVKM. The CDR3 totals 14 residues. The J segment lost 2 bases and the V segment lost 2 bases, leaving 2 bases of the junction unmatched. DNA of the CDR3: TGTGCCAGCAGTTTAAGCGGGGCTCAAGAGACCCAGTACTTC. As protein: CASSLSGAQETQYF.

The chain couples TRBV11-3 to TRBJ2-3; tentative D call: TRBD2 (5 bases). Trimming pared 3 bases from V and 5 bases from J, leaving 12 bases between. The CDR3 loop spans 14 amino acids. From germline, CDR1 is SGHNT and CDR2 YENEEA. The CDR3 reads CASSFSTAGDTQYF. CDR3 DNA sequence: TGTGCCAGCAGCTTCTCAACGGCGGGAGATACGCAGTATTTT.

This clone was recorded once. V gene TRBV7-9 combines with J gene TRBJ2-5; TRBD2 matches at 12 bases. The DNA end is more similar to TRBJ2-7, so the J call may be wrong. The germline V gene encodes CDR1 SEHNR and CDR2 FQNEAQ (reference sequence). The CDR3 has 16 amino acids. CDR3 loop: CASSRGLAGTNDEQYF. CDR3 bases: TGTGCCAGCAGCCGCGGACTAGCGGGAACTAACGACGAGCAGTACTTC.

This clone was seen repeatedly, ten times or more. The chain carries TRBV29-1 and TRBJ2-2; the D call may be TRBD1 or TRBD2 (5 bases each). Trimming removed 0 bases from V and 7 bases from J, with 12 bases in between. Germline values: CDR1 SQVTM, CDR2 ANQGSEA. This CDR3 has 14 amino acids. The DNA for the CDR3 is TGCAGCGTTGAAGATCGAGGGGTCATCGGGGAGCTGTTTTTT. It specifies CSVEDRGVIGELFF.

Points on this clone: A far larger clone differs by one base, so this is likely a read error. The rearrangement uses TRBV4-1 and TRBJ1-2, with D hard to call. Germline V gene data show CDR1 as MGHRA and CDR2 as YSYEKL. The CDR3 is 15 amino acids. The CDR3, as DNA: TGCGCCAGCGGCCAAGCGCCAGCTATTAACTATGGCTACACCTTC. This translates into CASGQAPAINYGYTF.

This chain joins TRBV11-2 and TRBJ2-5; no reliable D call. The J call may be incorrect, as the DNA end agrees better with TRBJ2-7. The CDR3 has 11 amino acids. The germline CDR1 and CDR2 sequences are SGHAT and FQNNGV. This CDR3 is CASSPGSEQYF. The CDR3 DNA follows: TGTGCCAGCAGCCCCGGTAGCGAGCAGTACTTC.

On this clone itself: Other DNA sequences from this sample encode an identical CDR3 as well. The chain links TRBV29-1 to TRBJ2-5; D is possibly TRBD1 (6 bases). The CDR3 is 13 residues long. Between the trimmed V and J ends, which lost 8 bases and 5 bases, there was a span of 18 bases. Germline CDR1 and CDR2: SQVTM and ANQGSEA. CDR3 amino acids: CSSKRTEEETQYF. DNA of the CDR3: TGCAGCTCTAAGAGGACAGAGGAGGAGACCCAGTACTTC.

Notes on this clone: Since a far larger clone is one base different, this is likely a read error. The V and J genes are TRBV7-2 and TRBJ2-3, with D uncertain. The germline V gene has CDR1 SGHTA and CDR2 FQGNSA. With 9 bases removed from V and 2 bases from J, the gap between germline ends came to 3 bases. This CDR3 has 10 residues. Written as DNA, the CDR3 is TGTGCCAGGCCCACAGATACGCAGTATTTT. Protein product: CARPTDTQYF.

This chain links TRBV25-1 with TRBJ1-2; D gene unclear. The CDR3 runs to 13 residues. Germline V gene lookup returns CDR1 MGHDK and CDR2 SYGVNS. V gave up 6 bases and J gave up 7 bases, with 15 bases separating them. Here the CDR3 DNA reads TGTGCCAGCAGCGTGAACCCAATTCTTGGCTACACCTTC. This sequence encodes CASSVNPILGYTF.